Many counts were recorded for the clone carrying this T cell receptor (beta chain). No antigen is known for it. The sample belongs to a study of blood T cells in healthy people across ages. General study results and limits: Per-million-T-cell TCR beta diversity fell roughly linearly with age. The study found TCR beta diversity correlated strongly with naive T cell percentage.

PCR was performed a second time for 7 to 11 cycles using a sample-barcoded 5' primer and a J-beta primer mix. Each cDNA molecule was tagged by a template-switch adaptor with 12 random nucleotides. CDR3-containing paired-end reads numbered at least 2.5 million in each sample. MiXCR, run by TCRdb on the 5' RACE reads, gives a single entry per CDR3 protein. The sample records about 700,000 distinct CDR3 sequences, roughly 30% being singletons. Sequencing input: blood. The receptor was derived from a woman older than 75 in good health.

CDR3 region: CASRVAGPSNEQYF. In DNA form, the CDR3 reads TGTGCCAGCAGGGTGGCAGGGCCATCTAACGAGCAGTACTTC. The chain uses TRBV6-2 or TRBV6-3 and TRBJ2-7; possible D gene TRBD1, 5 bases. The germline CDR1 and CDR2 sequences are MNHEY and SVGEGT. Trimming took off 6 bases at V and 5 bases at J, with 17 bases between the two ends. This CDR3 spans 14 amino acids.